This TCR beta chain was recovered during a study of T cell repertoires in cytomegalovirus infection. About the study: Recently identified HLA-C-restricted CMV epitopes were among the peptides used. Public TCR beta signatures marked donors with CMV infection and the matching HLA. General observations from the study: Summed frequency of public TCR beta families distinguished CMV carriers with the relevant HLA. In two of eight donors, the top clonotype was HLA-C-restricted CMV-specific.

The germline V gene encodes CDR1 SGHVS and CDR2 FQNEAQ. The CDR3 runs to 15 residues. V dropped 0 bases and J dropped 7; count of bases not matched to a gene: 9. As concerns this clonotype: The target antigen is unknown.

From the reads, TCRdb called clonotypes with MiXCR, one entry per CDR3 protein. The data hold some 590,000 distinct CDR3 sequences, with 40% observed a single time. Sequences were derived from cultured PBMCs, sampled from culture after CMV antigen stimulation. This TCR was sampled from a human donor in good health (CMV status not recorded). Some clones in this sample may be carry-over from other donors' samples. The chain has TRBV7-8 and TRBJ2-7; 7 positions match TRBD2. The chain's CDR3 is CASSLAGGGPREQYF. The CDR3, as DNA: TGTGCCAGCAGCTTAGCTGGGGGAGGGCCGAGGGAGCAGTACTTC.